The T cell receptor (beta chain) described here comes from a study of blood T cell repertoires in COVID-19. Only in-frame clones appear in the TCRdb table, and some are missing; sequencing was by immunoSEQ multiplex PCR. The table lists roughly 120,000 clones, less than 85% of them singletons. V gave up 2 bases and J gave up 5 bases, with 8 bases separating them. Germline V gene data show CDR1 as SGHRS and CDR2 as YFSETQ. This CDR3 is built from 13 residues. This clonotype was sampled from a woman older than 75 with acute or convalescent COVID-19. Sequencing was carried out using peripheral blood. The chain employs TRBV5-1 and TRBJ2-1; D possibly corresponds to TRBD1 (6 bases). CDR3 protein: CASSFGDNNEQFF. CDR3 in DNA: TGCGCCAGCAGCTTCGGGGACAACAATGAGCAGTTCTTC.